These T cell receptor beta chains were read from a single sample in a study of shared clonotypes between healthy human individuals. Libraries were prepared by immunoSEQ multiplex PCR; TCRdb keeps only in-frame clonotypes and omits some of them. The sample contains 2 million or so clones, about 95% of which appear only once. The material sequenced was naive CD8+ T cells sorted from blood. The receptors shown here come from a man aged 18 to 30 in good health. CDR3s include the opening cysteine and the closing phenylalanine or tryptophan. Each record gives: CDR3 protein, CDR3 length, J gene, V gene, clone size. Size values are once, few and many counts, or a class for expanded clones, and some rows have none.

cdr3_aa: CASSYSPGEGSNQPQHF
cdr3_length: 17
j_call: TRBJ1-5
v_call: TRBV6-7
clone_size: NA

cdr3_aa: CASRVIGLQFF
cdr3_length: 11
j_call: TRBJ2-1
v_call: TRBV6-1
clone_size: NA

cdr3_aa: CASSLRDRDYNEQFF
cdr3_length: 15
j_call: TRBJ2-1
v_call: TRBV5-1
clone_size: NA

cdr3_aa: CASSPLAGEGVNEQYF
cdr3_length: 16
j_call: TRBJ2-7
v_call: TRBV18
clone_size: NA

cdr3_aa: CASSHTVGGSTDTQYF
cdr3_length: 16
j_call: TRBJ2-3
v_call: TRBV7-9
clone_size: once

cdr3_aa: CASSQGLGWYEQYF
cdr3_length: 14
j_call: TRBJ2-7
v_call: TRBV4-2
clone_size: NA

cdr3_aa: CAAGSRLNTEAFF
cdr3_length: 13
j_call: TRBJ1-1
v_call: TRBV30
clone_size: NA

cdr3_aa: CAARGSDKYEQYF
cdr3_length: 13
j_call: TRBJ2-7
v_call: TRBV30
clone_size: few

cdr3_aa: CASSQERAAYEQYF
cdr3_length: 14
j_call: TRBJ2-7
v_call: TRBV4-1
clone_size: NA

cdr3_aa: CASSHPGLAGKTGQYF
cdr3_length: 16
j_call: TRBJ2-7
v_call: TRBV7-8
clone_size: few

cdr3_aa: CATQRGTVEAFF
cdr3_length: 12
j_call: TRBJ1-1
v_call: TRBV6-5
clone_size: NA

cdr3_aa: CASSAWASGDNEQFF
cdr3_length: 15
j_call: TRBJ2-1
v_call: TRBV21-1
clone_size: NA

cdr3_aa: CASSSTPWDEQYF
cdr3_length: 13
j_call: TRBJ2-7
v_call: TRBV7-8
clone_size: once

cdr3_aa: CASSPTSSEQFF
cdr3_length: 12
j_call: TRBJ2-1
v_call: TRBV9
clone_size: NA

cdr3_aa: CASRPTVNTGELFF
cdr3_length: 14
j_call: TRBJ2-2
v_call: TRBV11-3
clone_size: NA

cdr3_aa: CASSVTTSGITDTQYF
cdr3_length: 16
j_call: TRBJ2-3
v_call: TRBV9
clone_size: NA